The rows below give T cell receptor beta chains drawn from one sample of a study of blood T cell repertoires in COVID-19. Here immunoSEQ multiplex PCR was the method, and the copy in TCRdb shows in-frame clones only, minus some. This sample has fewer than 250,000 clones, with approximately 85% found just once. The source material was peripheral blood. The receptors originated from a woman aged 80 or over with COVID-19, enrolled during active disease. The CDR3 runs from the conserved cysteine through the conserved F or W. The order of the fields is J gene, clone size, D gene, V gene, CDR3 DNA, CDR3 protein. D genes are given only for firm matches. Not all rows give a size; the values are once, few, many and, for expanded clones, a class.

j_call: TRBJ2-7; clone_size: -; d_call: -; v_call: TRBV6-2/TRBV6-3; cdr3_nt: TGTGCCAGCAGTTACACGTCTACCTACGAGCAGTACTTC; cdr3_aa: CASSYTSTYEQYF
j_call: TRBJ1-1; clone_size: -; d_call: -; v_call: TRBV30; cdr3_nt: TGTGCCTGGAGTCCCCCGGGCAGGACTACCTACACTGAAGCTTTCTTT; cdr3_aa: CAWSPPGRTTYTEAFF
j_call: TRBJ2-7; clone_size: -; d_call: TRBD1; v_call: TRBV7-2; cdr3_nt: TGTGCCAGCAGCTTAGTGACAGGGGGTAGGTACGAGCAGTACTTC; cdr3_aa: CASSLVTGGRYEQYF
j_call: TRBJ2-7; clone_size: -; d_call: TRBD1; v_call: TRBV3-1/TRBV3-2; cdr3_nt: TGTGCCAGCAGCCAAGCGGGCGGACAGGGCAACGAGCAGTACTTC; cdr3_aa: CASSQAGGQGNEQYF
j_call: TRBJ2-7; clone_size: -; d_call: TRBD1; v_call: TRBV6-6; cdr3_nt: TGTGCCAGCAGGAGGGACAGGGAGGGCGAGCAGTACTTC; cdr3_aa: CASRRDREGEQYF
j_call: TRBJ1-4; clone_size: -; d_call: TRBD1; v_call: TRBV19; cdr3_nt: TGTGCCAGTAGACAGACAGGGGCTGATAATGAAAAACTGTTTTTT; cdr3_aa: CASRQTGADNEKLFF
j_call: TRBJ2-2; clone_size: -; d_call: TRBD1; v_call: TRBV6-5; cdr3_nt: TGTGCCAGCATGGGACAGGGGGCCACCGGGGAGCTGTTTTTT; cdr3_aa: CASMGQGATGELFF
j_call: TRBJ2-5; clone_size: -; d_call: -; v_call: TRBV30; cdr3_nt: TGTGCCTGGAGTGCGGACATGCGAGAGACCCAGTACTTC; cdr3_aa: CAWSADMRETQYF
j_call: TRBJ2-3; clone_size: -; d_call: TRBD1; v_call: TRBV7-9; cdr3_nt: TGTGCCAGCAGTCCCGGACAGGGTCCAGGGGATACGCAGTATTTT; cdr3_aa: CASSPGQGPGDTQYF
j_call: TRBJ1-2; clone_size: once; d_call: -; v_call: TRBV5-1; cdr3_nt: TGCGCCAGCAGCTTGGTGGAGGGTGGATATGGCTACACCTTC; cdr3_aa: CASSLVEGGYGYTF
j_call: TRBJ2-2; clone_size: -; d_call: -; v_call: TRBV25-1; cdr3_nt: TGTGCCAGCAGCGCATTCGAGGGGACATCCCCTCCCGGGGAGCTGTTTTTT; cdr3_aa: CASSAFEGTSPPGELFF
j_call: TRBJ2-1; clone_size: -; d_call: TRBD2; v_call: TRBV9; cdr3_nt: TGTGCCAGCAGCAATAGCGGGGGTTCCTACAATGAGCAGTTCTTC; cdr3_aa: CASSNSGGSYNEQFF
j_call: TRBJ1-2; clone_size: -; d_call: -; v_call: TRBV5-5; cdr3_nt: TGTGCCAGCAGCCGAATCTCCGGGTCCACGGAGGGCTACACCTTC; cdr3_aa: CASSRISGSTEGYTF
j_call: TRBJ1-1; clone_size: -; d_call: -; v_call: TRBV7-2; cdr3_nt: TGTGCCACCAGGCTTACACAGCTCATGAACACTGAAGCTTTCTTT; cdr3_aa: CATRLTQLMNTEAFF
j_call: TRBJ1-3; clone_size: -; d_call: -; v_call: TRBV5-5; cdr3_nt: TGTGCCAGCAGCTGGGGCGGTCCACTCTCTGGAAACACCATATATTTT; cdr3_aa: CASSWGGPLSGNTIYF
j_call: TRBJ1-4; clone_size: -; d_call: TRBD1; v_call: TRBV25-1; cdr3_nt: TGTGCCAGCAGTACCCGACAGGGCACTAATGAAAAACTGTTTTTT; cdr3_aa: CASSTRQGTNEKLFF
j_call: TRBJ2-3; clone_size: -; d_call: -; v_call: TRBV19; cdr3_nt: TGTGCCAGTAGTTCGGGTTACCGCACAGATACGCAGTATTTT; cdr3_aa: CASSSGYRTDTQYF
j_call: TRBJ1-5; clone_size: -; d_call: -; v_call: TRBV18; cdr3_nt: TGTGCCAGCTCCATAGGGGGGGACAATCAGCCCCAGCATTTT; cdr3_aa: CASSIGGDNQPQHF
j_call: TRBJ1-2; clone_size: -; d_call: -; v_call: TRBV12-3/TRBV12-4; cdr3_nt: TGTGCCAGCAGTACGGACAGCACGTATGGCTACACCTTC; cdr3_aa: CASSTDSTYGYTF
j_call: TRBJ1-2; clone_size: -; d_call: TRBD1; v_call: TRBV2; cdr3_nt: TGTGCCAGCAGCGCGACAGGGGGAACCTATGGCTACACCTTC; cdr3_aa: CASSATGGTYGYTF
j_call: TRBJ1-1; clone_size: -; d_call: -; v_call: TRBV4-2; cdr3_nt: TGTGCCAGCAGCCAAGAGCCGGACAGTTTTTCTGAAGCTTTCTTT; cdr3_aa: CASSQEPDSFSEAFF
j_call: TRBJ2-5; clone_size: -; d_call: TRBD1; v_call: TRBV7-6; cdr3_nt: TGTGCCAGCAGCTTGAACAGGGGCGACCAAGAGACCCAGTACTTC; cdr3_aa: CASSLNRGDQETQYF
j_call: TRBJ2-7; clone_size: -; d_call: -; v_call: TRBV23-1; cdr3_nt: TGCGCCAGCAGTCAAAAGGGGGTACTTACAGTTGTTAGCTCCTACGAGCAGTACTTC; cdr3_aa: CASSQKGVLTVVSSYEQYF
j_call: TRBJ1-4; clone_size: -; d_call: -; v_call: TRBV18; cdr3_nt: TGTGCCAGCTCACCACGGACAGCCTTCAATGAAAAACTGTTTTTT; cdr3_aa: CASSPRTAFNEKLFF